The following is a T cell receptor (beta chain) sequence with its context. Its antigen is unknown. Sequencing used immunoSEQ multiplex PCR; TCRdb keeps in-frame clones, though not all of them. In the table there are over a million clones, 70% to 80% of which are singletons. This CDR3 has 16 amino acids. The germline gives CDR1 SGHKS, CDR2 YYEKEE (reference sequence). The trim removed 3 bases at V and 6 bases at J, leaving 9 bases unmatched. The sample comes from a study of shared clonotypes between healthy human individuals. Findings and limits, study-wide: In contrast to clonotypes shared by all four donors, non-shared clonotypes had lower generation probabilities. With a handful of donors compared, about 5.2% of naive CD4 clonotypes were shared.

The genes are TRBV5-5 and TRBJ1-5, with 10 bases matching TRBD1. Sequencing was performed on memory CD4+ T cells sorted from blood. Sample subset: CD45RA-negative fraction. The origin of this receptor is a man between 18 and 29 years old in good health. Here the CDR3 reads CASSSTGTGVPQPQHF. CDR3 nucleotides: TGTGCCAGCAGCTCTACCGGGACAGGGGTACCTCAGCCCCAGCATTTT.